This TCR beta chain emerged from a study of post-analysis software for immune sequencing data. For the study at large: Progressive-relapsing, secondary progressive and relapsing-remitting multiple sclerosis were among the disease courses included.

Findings and limits, study-wide: The normalized Chao1 diversity of multiple sclerosis patients was significantly lower than that of controls. When patients were compared with controls, 4 or 5 TRBV segments were more frequent, TRBV5-6, TRBV5-1 and TRBV20-1 among them.

This clonotype appeared a single time. Its antigen is unidentified. The CDR3 runs to 16 residues. V shed 5 bases, J shed 4 bases, and the junction held 12 bases outside the gene matches. Germline-derived CDR1 and CDR2 are PRHDT and FYEKMQ (reference sequence). Included in the TCR beta cDNA libraries were unique molecular identifiers. T cells, about 0.95 to 11 million of them, yielded approximately 530,000 cDNA molecules. Via MiXCR, TCRdb re-called the PCR reads, giving one row per CDR3 protein. This sample carries roughly 800,000 distinct CDR3 sequences, around 42% of them seen once, and the ten largest clones take just under 5%.

V gene TRBV13 combines with J gene TRBJ2-5; 8 nucleotides match TRBD1. The sequence was collected from a girl aged 5 to 17 with multiple sclerosis. Material: blood. In nucleotides, the CDR3 is TGTGCCAGCAGCCGATTTGGGCAGGGGGCCCCAGAGACCCAGTACTTC. Translation gives CASSRFGQGAPETQYF.